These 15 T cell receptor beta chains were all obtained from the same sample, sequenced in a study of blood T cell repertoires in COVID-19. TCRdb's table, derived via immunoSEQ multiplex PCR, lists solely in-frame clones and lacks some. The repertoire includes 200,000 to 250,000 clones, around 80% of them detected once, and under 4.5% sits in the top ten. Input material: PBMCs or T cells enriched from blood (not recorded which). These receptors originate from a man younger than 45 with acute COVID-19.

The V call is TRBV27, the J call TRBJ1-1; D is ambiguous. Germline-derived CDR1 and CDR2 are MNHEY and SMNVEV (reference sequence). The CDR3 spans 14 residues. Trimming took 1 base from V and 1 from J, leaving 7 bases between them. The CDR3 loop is CASSLFGWNTEAFF. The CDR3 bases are TGTGCCAGCAGTTTATTCGGTTGGAACACTGAAGCTTTCTTT.

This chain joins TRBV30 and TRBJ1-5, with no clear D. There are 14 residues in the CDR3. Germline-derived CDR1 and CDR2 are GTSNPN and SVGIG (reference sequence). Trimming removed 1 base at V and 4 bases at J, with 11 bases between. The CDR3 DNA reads TGTGCCTGGAGTGAGCGCAGCGCGAATCAGCCCCAGCATTTT. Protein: CAWSERSANQPQHF.

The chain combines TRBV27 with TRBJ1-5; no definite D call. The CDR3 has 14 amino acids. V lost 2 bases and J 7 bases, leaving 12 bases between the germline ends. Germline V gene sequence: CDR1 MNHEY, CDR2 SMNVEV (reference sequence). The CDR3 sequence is CASSLTGENQPQHF. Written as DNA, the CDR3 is TGTGCCAGCAGTTTAACCGGGGAGAACCAGCCCCAGCATTTT.

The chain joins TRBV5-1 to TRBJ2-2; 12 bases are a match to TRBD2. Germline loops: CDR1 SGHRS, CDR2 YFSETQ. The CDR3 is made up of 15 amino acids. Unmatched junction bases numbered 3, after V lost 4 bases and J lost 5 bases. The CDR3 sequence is CASSLTSGGTGELFF. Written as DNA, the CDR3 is TGCGCCAGCAGCCTGACTAGCGGGGGAACCGGGGAGCTGTTTTTT.

Written as DNA, the CDR3 is TGTGCCAGCAGTCCGGGGACATTCTCGGCCATTTACTTC. Translation gives CASSPGTFSAIYF. This chain joins TRBV28 and TRBJ2-7; D perhaps matches TRBD1 (6 bases). This CDR3 comprises 13 residues. CDR1 and CDR2 (germline): MDHEN, SYDVKM. V was cut by 5 bases and J by 13 bases, with 21 bases left in between.

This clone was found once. CDR3 DNA sequence: TGTGCCAGCAGTTACGACAAGATCGAAAAACTGTTTTTT. Its translation: CASSYDKIEKLFF. This rearrangement joins TRBV6-5 to TRBJ1-4, with D unclear. The CDR3 sequence is 13 residues long. Trimming pared 2 bases from V and 8 bases from J, leaving 9 bases between. Per germline, CDR1 MNHEY and CDR2 SVGAGI.

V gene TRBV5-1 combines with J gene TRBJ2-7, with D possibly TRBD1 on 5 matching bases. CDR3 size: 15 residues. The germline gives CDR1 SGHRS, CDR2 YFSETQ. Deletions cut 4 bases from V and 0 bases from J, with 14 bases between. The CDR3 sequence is CASSVTGLSSYEQYF. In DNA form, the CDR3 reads TGCGCCAGCAGCGTCACAGGCCTAAGCTCCTACGAGCAGTACTTC.

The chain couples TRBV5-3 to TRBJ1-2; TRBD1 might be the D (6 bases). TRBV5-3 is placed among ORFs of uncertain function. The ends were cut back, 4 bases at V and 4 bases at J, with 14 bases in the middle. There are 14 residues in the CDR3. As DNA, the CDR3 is TGTGCCAGAAGCACGAATTACAGGGCCTATGGCTACACCTTC. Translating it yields CARSTNYRAYGYTF.

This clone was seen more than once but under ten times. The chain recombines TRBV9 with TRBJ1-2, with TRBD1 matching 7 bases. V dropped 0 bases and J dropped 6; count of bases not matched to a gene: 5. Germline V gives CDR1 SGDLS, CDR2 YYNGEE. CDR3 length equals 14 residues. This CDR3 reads CASSVVGTAHGYTF. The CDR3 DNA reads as TGTGCCAGCAGCGTAGTTGGGACAGCACATGGCTACACCTTC.

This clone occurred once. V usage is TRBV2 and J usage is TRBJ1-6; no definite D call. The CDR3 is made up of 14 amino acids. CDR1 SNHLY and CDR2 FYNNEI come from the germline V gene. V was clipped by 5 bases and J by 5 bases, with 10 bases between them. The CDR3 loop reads CASSLTVDNSPLHF. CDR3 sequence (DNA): TGTGCCAGCAGTCTCACAGTAGATAATTCACCCCTCCACTTT.

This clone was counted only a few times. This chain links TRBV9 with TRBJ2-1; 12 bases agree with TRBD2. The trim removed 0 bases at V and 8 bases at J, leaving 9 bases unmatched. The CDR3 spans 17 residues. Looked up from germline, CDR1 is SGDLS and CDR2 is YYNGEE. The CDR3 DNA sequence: TGTGCCAGCAGCGTAGTCCTAGCGGGGGGGGACACCCATGAGCAGTTCTTC. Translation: CASSVVLAGGDTHEQFF.

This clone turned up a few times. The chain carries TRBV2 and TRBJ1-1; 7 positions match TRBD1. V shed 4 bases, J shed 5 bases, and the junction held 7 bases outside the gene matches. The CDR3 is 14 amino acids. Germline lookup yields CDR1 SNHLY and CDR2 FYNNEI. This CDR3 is CASSATGLLTEAFF. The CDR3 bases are TGTGCCAGCAGTGCGACAGGGCTGCTGACTGAAGCTTTCTTT.

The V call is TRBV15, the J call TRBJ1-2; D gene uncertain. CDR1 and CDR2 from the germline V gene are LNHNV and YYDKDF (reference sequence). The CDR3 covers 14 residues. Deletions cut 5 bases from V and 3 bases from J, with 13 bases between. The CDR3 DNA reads TGTGCCACCAGCTCCCCCGGGGTTGACTATGGCTACACCTTC. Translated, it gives CATSSPGVDYGYTF.

The CDR3 nucleotides read TGTGCCAGCACCCTTAGACAGGGGAACACTGAAGCTTTCTTT. It yields the protein CASTLRQGNTEAFF. The chain couples TRBV5-6 to TRBJ1-1; 7 bases map to TRBD1. The CDR3 totals 14 residues. Germline CDR1 is SGHDT and CDR2 is YYEEEE. V shed 6 bases and J 1 base; nucleotides not matched to a gene: 6.

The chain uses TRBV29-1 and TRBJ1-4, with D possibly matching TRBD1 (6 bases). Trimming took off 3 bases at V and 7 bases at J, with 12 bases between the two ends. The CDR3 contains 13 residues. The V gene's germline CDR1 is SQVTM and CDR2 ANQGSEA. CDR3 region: CSVDTGLGEKLFF. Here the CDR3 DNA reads TGCAGCGTTGACACAGGGTTGGGTGAAAAACTGTTTTTT.